These T cell receptor beta chains were read from a single sample in a study of cytomegalovirus exposure and HLA in healthy donors. Using immunoSEQ multiplex PCR, the repertoire was profiled, and TCRdb retains in-frame clones only, with some absent. Among roughly 150,000 clones listed, about four fifths were seen once. The sample was PBMCs. The receptors were sampled from a young man in good health and CMV-seropositive. The CDR3 runs from the conserved cysteine through the conserved F or W. The order of the fields is V gene, D gene, clone size, J gene, CDR3 protein, CDR3 DNA. D genes are given only for firm matches. Clone size is shown for a subset of rows, as once, few, many or a class of expanded clone.

V: TRBV27
D: -
size: -
J: TRBJ2-6
CDR3: CASSLRGANVLTF
DNA: TGTGCCAGCAGTTTACGTGGGGCCAACGTCCTGACTTTC

V: TRBV5-1
D: -
size: few
J: TRBJ2-7
CDR3: CASASGSYEQYF
DNA: TGCGCCAGCGCGTCAGGCTCCTACGAGCAGTACTTC

V: TRBV5-4
D: TRBD2
size: -
J: TRBJ2-5
CDR3: CASSSSGGIETQYF
DNA: TGTGCCAGCAGCAGTAGCGGGGGTATTGAGACCCAGTACTTC

V: TRBV9
D: -
size: -
J: TRBJ2-1
CDR3: CASSAGLGQGTYNEQFF
DNA: TGTGCCAGCAGCGCCGGACTAGGACAGGGAACCTACAATGAGCAGTTCTTC

V: TRBV19
D: -
size: -
J: TRBJ1-2
CDR3: CASSAKYGYTF
DNA: TGTGCCAGTAGTGCGAAATATGGCTACACCTTC

V: TRBV5-1
D: -
size: -
J: TRBJ2-7
CDR3: CASSLSRRVYEQYF
DNA: TGCGCCAGCAGCTTGTCGAGGCGCGTCTACGAGCAGTACTTC

V: TRBV6-1
D: -
size: -
J: TRBJ1-5
CDR3: CASNDRFSNQPQHF
DNA: TGTGCCAGCAACGACAGGTTTAGCAATCAGCCCCAGCATTTT

V: TRBV14
D: TRBD2
size: -
J: TRBJ2-5
CDR3: CASSQASGSRETQYF
DNA: TGTGCCAGCAGCCAAGCTAGCGGGAGTCGGGAGACCCAGTACTTC

V: TRBV30
D: -
size: -
J: TRBJ2-5
CDR3: CAWSVHETQYF
DNA: TGTGCCTGGAGTGTACACGAGACCCAGTACTTC

V: TRBV5-6
D: -
size: -
J: TRBJ2-3
CDR3: CASSYQAWTDTQYF
DNA: TGTGCCAGCAGCTATCAAGCGTGGACAGATACGCAGTATTTT

V: TRBV7-9
D: TRBD1
size: -
J: TRBJ2-5
CDR3: CASSIQGIGETQYF
DNA: TGTGCCAGCAGTATACAGGGGATCGGTGAGACCCAGTACTTC

V: TRBV28
D: TRBD1
size: -
J: TRBJ1-2
CDR3: CASTPTGGWSYTF
DNA: TGTGCCAGCACCCCGACAGGGGGCTGGAGCTACACCTTC